This T cell receptor (beta chain) originates from a study of cytomegalovirus exposure and HLA in healthy donors. The PCR employed 60 Vbeta primers together with 13 Jbeta primers. Assay: immunoSEQ multiplex PCR; the TCRdb copy retains only in-frame clones and omits some. Its clone listing holds 160,000 or so clones. Study-wide results and limits: TCR beta V segments were, for the most part, productive about 87% or about 30% of the time in an earlier analysis.

The donors, nominally healthy at sampling, likely had unrecorded immune exposures. Note on this clone: No antigen is known for it.

This receptor was taken from a man aged 25-45 years in good health and CMV-seronegative. The sequencing input was PBMCs.

CDR3 coding DNA: TGTGCCAGCAGCGCCTCGGGGGGGGCTGGCTACACCTTC. It specifies CASSASGGAGYTF. The genes are TRBV6-4 and TRBJ1-2, with D possibly matching TRBD1 (6 bases). Germline assignment: CDR1 MRHNA and CDR2 SNTAGT. V gave up 6 bases and J gave up 7 bases, with 15 bases separating them. This CDR3 has 13 amino acids.